This TCR beta chain was sequenced in a study of neurological immune-mediated disorders (dated 2019 in TCRdb). Background on the whole study: The study compared peripheral blood TCR-beta repertoires of HTLV-I-associated myelopathy (HAM/TSP) patients, multiple sclerosis patients and healthy controls using UMI-based sequencing. The cohort was made up of about 66 subjects, consisting of 14 HAM/TSP patients, about 34 multiple sclerosis patients and around 20 healthy controls. Longitudinal samples, technical triplicates and paired sorted CD4+ and CD8+ T-cell subsets, alongside PBMC samples, were included among the roughly 110 TCR-beta libraries. Longitudinal HAM/TSP and healthy donors were sampled at 3 time-points each (roughly 3-45 month intervals).

To synthesize cDNA, template-switch 5'RACE was performed with a primer carrying a 10-nucleotide random unique molecular identifier so that each TCR transcript was tagged. Every sequencing run yielded over 180 million TCR-beta sequences covering 15-18 subjects. The RNeasy kit was used to extract total RNA. The KAPA Real-time Library Amplification kit was used to amplify TCR-beta VDJ regions with primers targeting the TCR constant region and the 5'RACE anchor. Sample indexes and Illumina adaptors were added in a first PCR, after which library yield was increased in a second PCR. The roughly 650 bp TCR product was size-selected on a 2% E-gel SizeSelection system after Ampure bead purification. Before pooling, library quality was assessed on a Bioanalyzer, concentration was determined with Qubit, and library quantification was performed with the Kapa Library Quantification kit. Libraries were sequenced paired-end 2 x 150 bp on an Illumina HiSeq 2500. To increase sequence diversity, roughly 24-32% phiX was spiked into each library pool. Concerning the study's data processing: Quality-filtered reads were processed with the UMI-based MiGEC pipeline, and over 90% of raw TCR sequences were removed by the MiGEC pipeline during error correction. VDJ genes were aligned to IMGT germline references, and clonotypes were defined by unique CDR3 amino acid sequence plus V-J genes. Clonal expansion, Shannon diversity, and CDR3 relatedness (CalcPairwiseDistances, ClusterSamples) were evaluated with VDJtools, and phylogenetic trees were built with CLCbio workbench. A clone was classed as expanded if it had 8 or more unique UMIs, a cutoff based on coefficient-of-variation modelling across technical triplicates. TCRdb passed the public sequencing reads through fastp at Q25 and MiXCR, retaining productive beta sequences. CDR3 protein duplicates are merged, each entry listing the most common genes and DNA. TCRdb, not the original authors, processed these V and J calls. The sample has 57,000 or so distinct CDR3 sequences on record, around a tenth of them singletons. The ten largest clones take up around 13% of the sample.

The time point label on this specimen signifies: longitudinal time-point 2. Blood bank volunteers in Maryland, USA served as the healthy controls. Libraries from unsorted PBMCs were made from 2 million PBMCs kept in RNAlater at -80 degrees C until RNA extraction. PBMCs were separated from peripheral blood using Ficoll-Hypaque density gradient centrifugation and then cryopreserved in liquid nitrogen. The research as a whole found: No identical CDR3 amino acid sequences were found to be shared among expanded clones across subjects, suggesting that TCR-beta repertoires were private in all groups. The highest TCR clonal expansion was observed in HAM/TSP patients, whereas the lowest was observed in MS patients, even when compared with healthy controls.

This clonotype was detected ten times or more. Its binding antigen is unknown. No quality values exist for individual bases; no much larger clone is one base distant. From a lookup of the germline V gene, CDR1 and CDR2 are MNHEY and SVGAGI. V and J are truncated by 0 bases and 6 bases respectively, leaving an intervening sequence of 12 bases. Measured from the cysteine to the phenylalanine, the CDR3 is 14 residues long. Just CDR3 DNA is preserved here, 42 bases in frame from base 1. This TCR derives from a man aged 25-45 years in good health. The sequenced sample was PBMCs. The V gene is TRBV6-5 and the J gene is TRBJ2-7; TRBD1 is a weak D gene call, 5 bases matching. The CDR3 corresponds to CASSYSLQGSEQYF. The DNA is as follows: TGTGCCAGCAGTTACTCCCTTCAGGGCAGCGAGCAGTACTTC.